This T cell receptor beta chain was identified in a study of siplizumab effects on memory and regulatory T cells. General observations from the study: The study found that siplizumab significantly reduced alloreactive sequences traceable to unstimulated CD4+ memory cells. Proliferating Tregs taken from siplizumab cultures were not shown to have a confirmed suppressive function.

This clone was seen only once. Its antigen is unidentified. Every sample had approximately 97,000 of its TCR templates assayed. Method: immunoSEQ multiplex PCR; TCRdb's copy keeps in-frame clones and lacks some. The sample records 87,000 or so clones, roughly 94% being singletons. This CDR3 contains 15 residues. V dropped 6 bases and J dropped 0 bases, with 11 bases sitting between them. Germline assignment: CDR1 MDHEN and CDR2 SYDVKM. This TCR derives from a human donor in good health. V gene TRBV28 combines with J gene TRBJ1-4, with D possibly being TRBD1 (5 bases). The specimen sequenced was non-Treg CD4+ T cells sorted from blood. The CDR3 sequence: CASSTGVATNEKLFF. The CDR3 nucleotides read TGTGCCAGCAGCACAGGAGTTGCAACTAATGAAAAACTGTTTTTT.